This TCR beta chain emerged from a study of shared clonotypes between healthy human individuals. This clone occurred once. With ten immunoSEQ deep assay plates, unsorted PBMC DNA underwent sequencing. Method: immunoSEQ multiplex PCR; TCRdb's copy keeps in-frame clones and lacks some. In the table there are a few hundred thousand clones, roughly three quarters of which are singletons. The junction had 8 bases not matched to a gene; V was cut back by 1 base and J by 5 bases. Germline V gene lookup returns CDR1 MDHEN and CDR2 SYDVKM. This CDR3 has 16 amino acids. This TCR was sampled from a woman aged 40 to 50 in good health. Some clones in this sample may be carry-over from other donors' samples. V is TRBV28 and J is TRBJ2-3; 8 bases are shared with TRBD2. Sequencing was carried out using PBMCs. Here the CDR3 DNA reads TGTGCCAGCAGTTTATTACGGGAGGGCCGCCGAGATACGCAGTATTTT. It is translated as CASSLLREGRRDTQYF.